This paragraph covers one TCR beta chain sequence. This clone was observed a handful of times. Its antigen target is currently unknown. The sample holds no much larger clone one base away, and base qualities are not on file. These data are taken from a study of blood T cell repertoires in COVID-19 (dated by TCRdb to 2018 to 2021). A note on the overall study: Collaborator samples came from the United States, Italy and Spain and covered acute and convalescent phases of COVID-19. Subjects who had been exposed to COVID-19, were actively infected with it, or had recovered from it provided the deeply sampled blood TCRbeta repertoires that made up the dataset. The material from the prospective study consisted of cDNA or gDNA derived from T cells, B-cell-depleted T cells, or PBMCs. The repertoires were released in a freely available public database meant as a resource for research on the immune response to SARS-CoV-2. Nearly every sample came with metadata listing a de-identified subject ID, COVID-19 status, age in years and sex. HLA class I and class II types, where available, came from metadata supplied by the sample provider rather than from assay-based typing. The samples were drawn from the first 160 participants of the ongoing ImmuneRACE study and from 1,254 subjects provided by 6 global collaborators.

The research as a whole found: How much clinical and demographic metadata was included differed by source and by participant, and the metadata was provided uncurated.

The junction carries 15 bases between V and J, which are trimmed by 5 bases and 5 bases respectively. The CDR3 spans 14 residues, from the cysteine through the phenylalanine. Solely the CDR3 DNA is kept, with 42 bases framed from the first base. CDR1 is given as MNHEY and CDR2 as SMNVEV, both from the germline V gene (reference sequence). Whole blood was collected in K2EDTA tubes by collaborating institutions according to the institutions' own protocols. For TCRbeta analysis, collaborator samples were shipped as frozen whole blood, as isolated PBMCs, or as DNA extracted from either sample type. TCRbeta CDR3 regions were amplified from genomic DNA by means of the immunoSEQ Assay, a bias-controlled multiplex PCR. Processing in the source paper ran as follows. Nucleated cell counts per sample were estimated from amplification of reference gene primers within the assay. To quantify the absolute abundance of each unique TCRbeta CDR3 rearrangement, sequence reads were collapsed and filtered. Productive Simpson clonality was computed per sample as the square root of Simpson's diversity index over productive rearrangements. TCRdb took this table from immuneACCESS and kept in-frame rearrangements with V and J called. Such tables lack part of the clones; where checked against another copy, unresolved V genes explain under half of the gap, and the rest is unexplained. That table gives V, J and clone size, and the DNA gave D and trimming. Here the sample has 200,000 to 250,000 clones; just over 85% occur a single time. 1.4% to 1.5% of the sample belongs to the ten largest clones.

This receptor chain uses TRBV27 and TRBJ2-5, with a weak D call of TRBD1 (6 bases match). The sequence derives from a man aged 18 to 30 with active or convalescent COVID-19. The sample comprised peripheral blood. The CDR3 has the sequence CASSERLGAETQYF. The nucleotide sequence is given as TGTGCCAGCAGTGAACGCTTGGGGGCGGAGACCCAGTACTTC.